Listed below are T cell receptor beta chains from one sample, sequenced in a study of shared T cell receptors in the human thymus. Method: immunoSEQ multiplex PCR; TCRdb's copy keeps in-frame clones and lacks some. The table shows about 500,000 clones, with around 82% occurring only once. This sample also appeared in a second study, on human thymus T cells.

Sequencing used thymocytes. The origin of the receptors is a boy less than two years old with a congenital heart defect. Both conserved end residues are part of each CDR3. Each record gives: CDR3 DNA, CDR3 protein, V gene, D gene, clone size, J gene. D genes are given only for firm matches. Not all rows give a size; the values are once, few, many and, for expanded clones, a class.

CDR3nt: TGTGCCAGCAGTTACTCCCTCCGGGACAGGGAAAAACTGTTTTTT
CDR3aa: CASSYSLRDREKLFF
v_gene: TRBV6-6
d_gene: TRBD1
abundance: once
j_gene: TRBJ1-4

CDR3nt: TGTGCCAGCAGGGACAGGGTGTACGGGGCCAACGTCCTGACTTTC
CDR3aa: CASRDRVYGANVLTF
v_gene: TRBV5-6
d_gene: TRBD1
abundance: .
j_gene: TRBJ2-6

CDR3nt: TGTGCCAGCAGCTTAGGGCTAGCGGGAGGGCCCCGCAACGAGCAGTACTTC
CDR3aa: CASSLGLAGGPRNEQYF
v_gene: TRBV7-2
d_gene: TRBD2
abundance: .
j_gene: TRBJ2-7

CDR3nt: TGTGCCAGCAATTCACGACTAGCCGCCGACTCCTACGAGCAGTACTTC
CDR3aa: CASNSRLAADSYEQYF
v_gene: TRBV11-2
d_gene: TRBD2
abundance: .
j_gene: TRBJ2-7

CDR3nt: TGTGCCAGTAGTATCTCTGGTAGCGGGAGGGCCTTCGAGCAGTACTTC
CDR3aa: CASSISGSGRAFEQYF
v_gene: TRBV19
d_gene: TRBD2
abundance: .
j_gene: TRBJ2-7

CDR3nt: TGTGCCAGCAGCTTGGCAGGACAGGGGTATATTGGAAACACTGAAGCTTTCTTT
CDR3aa: CASSLAGQGYIGNTEAFF
v_gene: TRBV5-6
d_gene: TRBD1
abundance: few
j_gene: TRBJ1-1

CDR3nt: TGTGCCAGCAGCTTCAGACAGGGGGACACTGAAGCTTTCTTT
CDR3aa: CASSFRQGDTEAFF
v_gene: TRBV9
d_gene: TRBD1
abundance: .
j_gene: TRBJ1-1

CDR3nt: TGTGCCAGTAGTCCAAGCAGAAACACCATATATTTT
CDR3aa: CASSPSRNTIYF
v_gene: TRBV19
d_gene: .
abundance: .
j_gene: TRBJ1-3

CDR3nt: TGTGCCAGCAGTTGCACAGGTCAAGAGGCCCAGTACTTC
CDR3aa: CASSCTGQEAQYF
v_gene: TRBV28
d_gene: .
abundance: .
j_gene: TRBJ2-5

CDR3nt: TGTGCCAGCAGCTCGGGACTAGCGTTCGAGCAGTACTTC
CDR3aa: CASSSGLAFEQYF
v_gene: TRBV27
d_gene: TRBD2
abundance: .
j_gene: TRBJ2-7

CDR3nt: TGTGCCAGCAGCCGGAGACAGGGGACGTTCACAGATACGCAGTATTTT
CDR3aa: CASSRRQGTFTDTQYF
v_gene: TRBV7-2
d_gene: TRBD1
abundance: .
j_gene: TRBJ2-3

CDR3nt: TGTGCCAGCAGCCCGCGAAACGGGGAGCTGTTTTTT
CDR3aa: CASSPRNGELFF
v_gene: TRBV5-4
d_gene: .
abundance: .
j_gene: TRBJ2-2

CDR3nt: TGTGCCAGCAGTGCTATTCGGACTAGCCCCGGGGAGCTGTTTTTT
CDR3aa: CASSAIRTSPGELFF
v_gene: TRBV2
d_gene: TRBD2
abundance: .
j_gene: TRBJ2-2

CDR3nt: TGCGCCAGCAGCCAAGATCAAGAGGAAGGCTACACCTTC
CDR3aa: CASSQDQEEGYTF
v_gene: TRBV4-3
d_gene: .
abundance: .
j_gene: TRBJ1-2

CDR3nt: TGCAGCGTTCTGACTGGGAGGAAGACAGATACGCAGTATTTT
CDR3aa: CSVLTGRKTDTQYF
v_gene: TRBV29-1
d_gene: .
abundance: .
j_gene: TRBJ2-3

CDR3nt: TGTGCCAGTAGTTCGTTCGGGACAGGGGGCTCCAATGAAGCTTTCTTT
CDR3aa: CASSSFGTGGSNEAFF
v_gene: TRBV19
d_gene: TRBD1
abundance: .
j_gene: TRBJ1-1

CDR3nt: TGCGCCAGCAGCCATATCAGACTAGCGGACTCCTACGAGCAGTACTTC
CDR3aa: CASSHIRLADSYEQYF
v_gene: TRBV4-1
d_gene: TRBD2
abundance: few
j_gene: TRBJ2-7

CDR3nt: TGCGCCAGCAGCTGCTCCGACCGGCTCGGGGGGGAAAAACTGTTTTTT
CDR3aa: CASSCSDRLGGEKLFF
v_gene: TRBV5-1
d_gene: .
abundance: .
j_gene: TRBJ1-4

CDR3nt: TGTGCCAGCAGCAAAGGAGGCAGGGGTATGAACACTGAAGCTTTCTTT
CDR3aa: CASSKGGRGMNTEAFF
v_gene: TRBV21-1
d_gene: .
abundance: .
j_gene: TRBJ1-1

CDR3nt: TGTGCCAGCAGCCCTCCCCCCGAGCAGTACTTC
CDR3aa: CASSPPPEQYF
v_gene: TRBV11-3
d_gene: .
abundance: .
j_gene: TRBJ2-7

CDR3nt: TGTGCCAGCAGCGTAGAGGGCGGGGACAATGAGCAGTTCTTC
CDR3aa: CASSVEGGDNEQFF
v_gene: TRBV9
d_gene: .
abundance: .
j_gene: TRBJ2-1

CDR3nt: TGTGCTAGCAGCTTAGACGGGGAGACCCAGTACTTC
CDR3aa: CASSLDGETQYF
v_gene: TRBV7-7
d_gene: .
abundance: .
j_gene: TRBJ2-5

CDR3nt: TGTGCCAGTAGTTCTCATGGAAGGGGCTATGGCTACACCTTC
CDR3aa: CASSSHGRGYGYTF
v_gene: TRBV19
d_gene: .
abundance: .
j_gene: TRBJ1-2

CDR3nt: TGTGCCAGCAGTCGTCAGGGGGGCGAGCAGTACTTC
CDR3aa: CASSRQGGEQYF
v_gene: TRBV28
d_gene: .
abundance: .
j_gene: TRBJ2-7

CDR3nt: TGTGTTTGGGAGGTTAGCACAGATACGCAGTATTTT
CDR3aa: CVWEVSTDTQYF
v_gene: TRBV30
d_gene: .
abundance: .
j_gene: TRBJ2-3

CDR3nt: TGCAGCGGGCTTTTGGACAGGGGGTCAGAGACCCAGTACTTC
CDR3aa: CSGLLDRGSETQYF
v_gene: TRBV29-1
d_gene: TRBD1
abundance: .
j_gene: TRBJ2-5

CDR3nt: TGTGCCAGCAGCTTACTGAGCGAAAGCTCCTACAATGAGCAGTTCTTC
CDR3aa: CASSLLSESSYNEQFF
v_gene: TRBV7-6
d_gene: .
abundance: .
j_gene: TRBJ2-1

CDR3nt: TGTGCCAGCACCCCGGGACAGGGCGACACTGAAGCTTTCTTT
CDR3aa: CASTPGQGDTEAFF
v_gene: TRBV28
d_gene: TRBD1
abundance: .
j_gene: TRBJ1-1

CDR3nt: TGCGCCAGCAGCCAAGACAGGGGTGCCAAAAACATTCAGTACTTC
CDR3aa: CASSQDRGAKNIQYF
v_gene: TRBV4-1
d_gene: .
abundance: .
j_gene: TRBJ2-4

CDR3nt: TGTGCCAGCAGTTACTCAGCGGGAGTTCCCAATGAGCAGTTCTTC
CDR3aa: CASSYSAGVPNEQFF
v_gene: TRBV6-5
d_gene: TRBD2
abundance: .
j_gene: TRBJ2-1

CDR3nt: TGTGCCAGCAGCTTATCGACTAGCGGGATTGCAGATACGCAGTATTTT
CDR3aa: CASSLSTSGIADTQYF
v_gene: TRBV13
d_gene: TRBD2
abundance: few
j_gene: TRBJ2-3

CDR3nt: TGTGCCAGCAGCTTGGCGGGCGCGGACAGATCAGAGACCCAGTACTTC
CDR3aa: CASSLAGADRSETQYF
v_gene: TRBV5-6
d_gene: .
abundance: .
j_gene: TRBJ2-5

CDR3nt: TGCGCCAGCAGTGAGAAAGGGACAGTCTCCTACAATGAGCAGTTCTTC
CDR3aa: CASSEKGTVSYNEQFF
v_gene: TRBV10-1
d_gene: TRBD1
abundance: .
j_gene: TRBJ2-1

CDR3nt: TGCGCCAGCAGCTTGAATGCTAGCCCGGCATACACAGATACGCAGTATTTT
CDR3aa: CASSLNASPAYTDTQYF
v_gene: TRBV5-1
d_gene: .
abundance: .
j_gene: TRBJ2-3

CDR3nt: TGCGCCAGCAGCCAAGCCTCTAGCCCGCACGAGCAGTACTTC
CDR3aa: CASSQASSPHEQYF
v_gene: TRBV4-3
d_gene: .
abundance: .
j_gene: TRBJ2-7

CDR3nt: TGTGCCAGCAGCGCCTGGGACAGTCAGCCCCAGCATTTT
CDR3aa: CASSAWDSQPQHF
v_gene: TRBV9
d_gene: TRBD1
abundance: .
j_gene: TRBJ1-5

CDR3nt: TGTGCCAGCAGCTTAGCGGGACCGACCAGCACAGATACGCAGTATTTT
CDR3aa: CASSLAGPTSTDTQYF
v_gene: TRBV5-5
d_gene: TRBD2
abundance: once
j_gene: TRBJ2-3

CDR3nt: TGTGCCTTTAGCCAGTTATTATCTAACTATGGCTACACCTTC
CDR3aa: CAFSQLLSNYGYTF
v_gene: TRBV19
d_gene: .
abundance: .
j_gene: TRBJ1-2

CDR3nt: TGTGCCAGCAGCCCGCCGAACAGGTTTAAGACCTACGAGCAGTACTTC
CDR3aa: CASSPPNRFKTYEQYF
v_gene: TRBV5-4
d_gene: .
abundance: .
j_gene: TRBJ2-7

CDR3nt: TGCAGCGCCGAGGGGGACAGGGACACAGATACGCAGTATTTT
CDR3aa: CSAEGDRDTDTQYF
v_gene: TRBV29-1
d_gene: TRBD1
abundance: .
j_gene: TRBJ2-3

CDR3nt: TGCAGCGTTGGGTGGCGGGAGTGGGGCCTGGGGCGGTATTTT
CDR3aa: CSVGWREWGLGRYF
v_gene: TRBV29-1
d_gene: TRBD2
abundance: .
j_gene: TRBJ2-3

CDR3nt: TGTGCCAGCTCCCCCGGAGAGACCCAGTACTTC
CDR3aa: CASSPGETQYF
v_gene: TRBV7-8
d_gene: .
abundance: .
j_gene: TRBJ2-5

CDR3nt: TGTGCCAGCAGCACATACAGGGGGCGCCCCCTCTACGAGCAGTACTTC
CDR3aa: CASSTYRGRPLYEQYF
v_gene: TRBV5-5
d_gene: TRBD1
abundance: .
j_gene: TRBJ2-7

CDR3nt: TGTGCCAGCAGCGTAGGGGCTGGAAGCGGGATGATTCTAGCCAAAAACATTCAGTACTTC
CDR3aa: CASSVGAGSGMILAKNIQYF
v_gene: TRBV9
d_gene: TRBD2
abundance: once
j_gene: TRBJ2-4

CDR3nt: TGCGCCAGCAGCCAAAATGGACTAGCGGGGGGCATTGAATTCAGCTCCTACAATGAGCAGTTCTTC
CDR3aa: CASSQNGLAGGIEFSSYNEQFF
v_gene: TRBV4-3
d_gene: TRBD2
abundance: .
j_gene: TRBJ2-1